Sequencing of this T cell receptor (beta chain) was carried out in a study of response to subunit inactivated influenza vaccine. Findings of the study overall: There was a suggestion from the authors that each seasonal influenza vaccination recruits few new T cells.

A few counts support this clonotype. Its target is unknown. The V end was cut by 3 bases, the J end by 0 bases, with 13 bases between. Germline V gives CDR1 DFQATT, CDR2 SNEGSKA (reference sequence). The CDR3 has 15 amino acids. TCRdb recomputed calls from the RT-PCR reads with MiXCR, one row per CDR3 protein. This sample yields some 600,000 distinct CDR3 sequences, of which 12% to 15% are seen a single time; roughly 7.2% belongs to the top ten. The sample was PBMCs from blood, taken about 14 days before vaccination. This sequence originates from a man aged 50 or older who received an inactivated influenza vaccine. The chain recombines TRBV20-1 with TRBJ2-3; tentatively, D is TRBD2 (6 bases). The CDR3 DNA sequence: TGCAGTGCTAGGGTCGCTAGCGTTAGCACAGATACGCAGTATTTT. Its protein is CSARVASVSTDTQYF.